The 20 T cell receptor beta chains below all came from one sample that was sequenced in a study of cytomegalovirus exposure and HLA in healthy donors. Produced via immunoSEQ multiplex PCR; TCRdb's table is partial and in-frame only. The sample includes under 400,000 clones, 86% of them seen just once. Sequences were obtained from PBMCs. These receptors came from a woman under 30 in good health and CMV-seronegative.

V and J are TRBV6-1 and TRBJ1-3; 7 bases match TRBD1. V lost 5 bases to trimming and J lost 4 bases; unmatched junction nucleotides: 5. The germline V gene encodes CDR1 MNHNS and CDR2 SASEGT. CDR3 length: 14 amino acids. In nucleotides, the CDR3 is TGTGCCAGCAGTCCTACAGGGGTCGGAAACACCATATATTTT. As protein: CASSPTGVGNTIYF.

The V gene is TRBV6-5, the J gene TRBJ1-5; D perhaps matches TRBD1 (5 bases). Germline values: CDR1 MNHEY, CDR2 SVGAGI. The CDR3 is made up of 15 amino acids. V was trimmed by 7 bases and J by 1 base, leaving 14 bases between them. The CDR3 here is CASNPGTLSNQPQHF. The CDR3 DNA follows: TGTGCCAGCAATCCTGGGACTTTAAGCAATCAGCCCCAGCATTTT.

The chain carries TRBV7-8 and TRBJ2-7; a weak D match, TRBD1 (5 bases). V lost 5 bases and J lost 3, with 32 bases in between. The CDR3 length is 20 residues. CDR1 is SGHVS and CDR2 is FQNEAQ in the germline V gene. CDR3 amino acids: CASSPRGDLGRALAGYEQYF. The CDR3 coding sequence is TGTGCCAGCAGCCCTAGGGGTGACCTCGGCCGGGCTTTAGCCGGCTACGAGCAGTACTTC.

J is TRBJ2-1 and V is TRBV29-1, with 8 bases lining up with TRBD1. Losses at the gene ends were 2 bases for V and 2 bases for J; bases not matched to a gene: 5. The CDR3 loop spans 15 amino acids. From germline, CDR1 is SQVTM and CDR2 ANQGSEA. The CDR3 coding sequence is TGCAGCGTTGAAATTGTCAGGGGGCCCTACAATGAGCAGTTCTTC. This gives the protein CSVEIVRGPYNEQFF.

This clone was found once. This chain uses TRBV7-6 with TRBJ1-4; a possible D gene is TRBD1 (5 bases). Germline-derived CDR1 and CDR2 are SGHVS and FNYEAQ. V dropped 4 bases and J dropped 8 bases, with 11 bases sitting between them. The CDR3 covers 13 residues. The CDR3 DNA follows: TGTGCCAGCAGCTCCCAGGGAGGGGAAAAACTGTTTTTT. Protein sequence: CASSSQGGEKLFF.

The chain employs TRBV7-9 and TRBJ2-1; 7 bases line up with TRBD2. Looked up from germline, CDR1 is SEHNR and CDR2 is FQNEAQ (reference sequence). The CDR3 has 14 amino acids. V was pared by 3 bases and J by 5 bases, with 4 bases of the junction left unmatched. The chain's CDR3 is CASSFGRANNEQFF. The CDR3 bases are TGTGCCAGCAGCTTTGGGAGGGCCAACAATGAGCAGTTCTTC.

This rearrangement joins TRBV19 to TRBJ2-3, with 9 positions matching TRBD1. The V and J ends lost 6 bases and 4 bases, in that order; junction bases with no gene match: 8. Germline V lookup: CDR1 LNHDA, CDR2 SQIVND (reference sequence). There are 15 residues in the CDR3. CDR3 sequence: CASRSRDRVADTQYF. CDR3 in DNA: TGTGCCAGTAGGTCTCGGGACAGGGTTGCAGATACGCAGTATTTT.

The chain recombines TRBV5-1 with TRBJ2-7, with D perhaps TRBD2 (6 bases). Germline assignment: CDR1 SGHRS and CDR2 YFSETQ. The germline V and J ends were trimmed by 1 base and 2 bases, with 13 bases remaining between them. There are 15 residues in the CDR3. The CDR3 coding sequence is TGCGCCAGCAGCTTGAGCTCGGGACTGGCCTACGAGCAGTACTTC. Protein: CASSLSSGLAYEQYF.

The chain couples TRBV27 to TRBJ2-3; D is ambiguous. The ends were cut back, 5 bases at V and 6 bases at J, with 18 bases in the middle. The CDR3 covers 15 residues. Germline V gives CDR1 MNHEY, CDR2 SMNVEV (reference sequence). The CDR3 DNA is TGTGCCAGCAGTCAGAGAGACACCGTCGCGGATACGCAGTATTTT. Encoded protein: CASSQRDTVADTQYF.

V and J are TRBV2 and TRBJ2-5, with 7 bases matching TRBD1. Germline loops: CDR1 SNHLY, CDR2 FYNNEI. V shed 3 bases, J shed 1 base, and the junction held 11 bases outside the gene matches. The CDR3 contains 17 residues. The CDR3 reads CASSDVRGREGQETQYF. The CDR3 nucleotides are TGTGCCAGCAGTGACGTGAGGGGGCGCGAAGGCCAAGAGACCCAGTACTTC.

The chain is built from TRBV10-3 and TRBJ2-1; 9 bases match TRBD2. CDR1 is ENHRY and CDR2 is SYGVKD in the germline V gene. With 8 bases clipped from V and 0 bases from J, the junction kept 8 bases outside the gene matches. The CDR3 is 16 amino acids. For the CDR3, the DNA is TGTGCCATCCGTTCAAGCGGGGGGTTCTCCTACAATGAGCAGTTCTTC. Translated: CAIRSSGGFSYNEQFF.

This clone was counted once. In nucleotides, the CDR3 is TGTGCCAGCAGCTTAATATCCCCCCCAATGACGGGGAACACTGAAGCTTTCTTT. Translated, it gives CASSLISPPMTGNTEAFF. The genes are TRBV7-6 and TRBJ1-1; no clear D gene. The CDR3 covers 18 residues. Trimming took 2 bases from V and 1 from J, leaving 20 bases between them. Looked up from germline, CDR1 is SGHVS and CDR2 is FNYEAQ.

The chain recombines TRBV5-1 with TRBJ1-4, with a possible D match to TRBD1 (5 bases). V lost 4 bases to trimming and J lost 8 bases, with 21 bases between them. Per germline, CDR1 SGHRS and CDR2 YFSETQ. The CDR3 length is 16 residues. CDR3: CASSSSPGDRSEKLFF. CDR3 DNA sequence: TGCGCCAGCAGCAGCTCTCCGGGGGATAGGTCGGAAAAACTGTTTTTT.

The chain uses TRBV27 and TRBJ1-2; possibly TRBD1 for D (5 bases). The CDR3 has 15 residues. The germline V gene encodes CDR1 MNHEY and CDR2 SMNVEV (reference sequence). V gave up 3 bases and J gave up 3 bases, with 14 bases separating them. This CDR3 is CASSFGRASYYGYTF. CDR3 sequence (DNA): TGTGCCAGCAGTTTCGGCAGGGCCTCCTACTATGGCTACACCTTC.

The table lists this clone with a count of one. The rearrangement links TRBV29-1 to TRBJ2-7; perhaps TRBD1 as D (6 bases). CDR1 and CDR2 (germline): SQVTM, ANQGSEA. The CDR3 has 13 amino acids. V shed 4 bases and J shed 5 bases, with 15 bases lying between them. CDR3 sequence (DNA): TGCAGCGTTGTGTCAGGGGCATCCCACGAGCAGTACTTC. It encodes CSVVSGASHEQYF.

This chain joins TRBV4-1 and TRBJ1-2, with D unclear. Per the germline V gene, CDR1 is MGHRA and CDR2 is YSYEKL. This CDR3 has 15 amino acids. V lost 1 base to trimming and J lost 5 bases, with 14 bases between them. The CDR3 is CASSQASGRNYGYTF. As DNA, the CDR3 is TGCGCCAGCAGCCAAGCCAGTGGCAGAAATTATGGCTACACCTTC.

The chain uses TRBV7-9 and TRBJ2-1; maybe TRBD2 (6 bases). With 6 bases removed from V and 1 base from J, the gap between germline ends came to 13 bases. Germline V CDR1 and CDR2: SEHNR, FQNEAQ (reference sequence). The CDR3 loop spans 15 amino acids. DNA of the CDR3: TGTGCCAGCAGACAGCCGGGACTTTCCTACAATGAGCAGTTCTTC. Translated, it gives CASRQPGLSYNEQFF.

The chain recombines TRBV19 with TRBJ2-3; TRBD2 aligns across 7 bases. Trimming cost V 7 bases and J 0 bases; bases outside gene matches: 4. The CDR3 contains 14 residues. Germline V CDR1 and CDR2: LNHDA, SQIVND (reference sequence). This CDR3 is CASKDSGSTDTQYF. The CDR3 nucleotides are TGTGCCAGTAAAGATAGCGGGAGCACAGATACGCAGTATTTT.

The chain couples TRBV5-1 to TRBJ1-1; 8 nucleotides match TRBD1. V gave up 0 bases and J gave up 11 bases; unmatched junction bases: 15. The CDR3 is 16 residues long. Germline loops: CDR1 SGHRS, CDR2 YFSETQ. Written as DNA, the CDR3 is TGCGCCAGCAGCTTGGGGCCCCACGTCCGAACAGGGGGGGCTTTCTTT. Translated: CASSLGPHVRTGGAFF. The entire variable domain, with the rest obtained from reference TRBV5-1 and TRBJ1-1, is as follows: KAGVTQTPRYLIKTRGQQVTLSCSPISGHRSVSWYQQTPGQGLQFLFEYFSETQRNKGNFPGRFSGRQFSNSRSEMNVSTLELGDSALYLCASSLGPHVRTGGAFFGQGTRLTVV.

The chain joins TRBV5-1 to TRBJ2-2; 7 bases line up with TRBD2. Looked up from germline, CDR1 is SGHRS and CDR2 is YFSETQ. The CDR3 has 17 residues. V dropped 2 bases and J dropped 2; count of bases not matched to a gene: 9. CDR3 region: CASSLIASGSNTGELFF. The CDR3 DNA reads TGCGCCAGCAGCTTAATCGCTAGCGGAAGCAACACCGGGGAGCTGTTTTTT.